This is a list of T cell receptor beta chains from one sample in a study of shared clonotypes between healthy human individuals. Only in-frame clones appear in the TCRdb table, and some are missing; sequencing was by immunoSEQ multiplex PCR. The sample includes more than 450,000 clones, 79% of them seen just once. The sample consisted of PBMCs. The receptor source for this set is a woman aged 35 to 49 in good health. Some clones in this sample may be carry-over from other donors' samples. Both conserved end residues are part of each CDR3. Fields, in order: D gene, J gene, V gene, clone size, CDR3 length, CDR3 protein, CDR3 DNA. The D gene is left open where the match is weak. Only some rows state a clone size, as once, few, many or a class for expanded clones.

d_gene: -; j_gene: TRBJ1-1; v_gene: TRBV2; abundance: -; len: 14; CDR3aa: CASGPPSADTEAFF; CDR3nt: TGTGCCAGCGGGCCTCCCAGTGCTGACACTGAAGCTTTCTTT
d_gene: -; j_gene: TRBJ2-7; v_gene: TRBV29-1; abundance: -; len: 12; CDR3aa: CSVFQGTYEQYF; CDR3nt: TGCAGCGTTTTTCAGGGAACCTACGAGCAGTACTTC
d_gene: -; j_gene: TRBJ1-1; v_gene: TRBV19; abundance: -; len: 12; CDR3aa: CASSAAYSEAFF; CDR3nt: TGTGCCAGTAGTGCCGCGTATTCTGAAGCTTTCTTT
d_gene: TRBD1; j_gene: TRBJ2-4; v_gene: TRBV30; abundance: -; len: 14; CDR3aa: CAWNSPGQRIMQYF; CDR3nt: TGTGCCTGGAACTCTCCGGGACAGAGAATAATGCAGTACTTC
d_gene: TRBD2; j_gene: TRBJ2-1; v_gene: TRBV9; abundance: -; len: 16; CDR3aa: CASSTWTSGRIYEQFF; CDR3nt: TGTGCCAGCAGCACGTGGACTAGCGGGAGAATCTATGAGCAGTTCTTC
d_gene: -; j_gene: TRBJ1-1; v_gene: TRBV5-1; abundance: once; len: 15; CDR3aa: CASSLEGSGLPEAFF; CDR3nt: TGCGCCAGCAGCTTGGAGGGGAGTGGGCTACCTGAAGCTTTCTTT
d_gene: -; j_gene: TRBJ2-1; v_gene: TRBV19; abundance: -; len: 16; CDR3aa: CASSRAATGDYNEQFF; CDR3nt: TGTGCCAGTAGTCGGGCGGCGACAGGAGACTACAATGAGCAGTTCTTC
d_gene: -; j_gene: TRBJ1-1; v_gene: TRBV6-1; abundance: -; len: 13; CDR3aa: CASTQVLNTEAFF; CDR3nt: TGTGCCAGTACACAGGTATTGAACACTGAAGCTTTCTTT
d_gene: TRBD2; j_gene: TRBJ2-2; v_gene: TRBV2; abundance: -; len: 15; CDR3aa: CASMTGLADTGELFF; CDR3nt: TGTGCCAGCATGACCGGACTAGCGGACACCGGGGAGCTGTTTTTT
d_gene: TRBD1; j_gene: TRBJ2-2; v_gene: TRBV19; abundance: -; len: 13; CDR3aa: CASTTGGTGELFF; CDR3nt: TGTGCCAGTACCACAGGGGGGACCGGGGAGCTGTTTTTT
d_gene: -; j_gene: TRBJ1-5; v_gene: TRBV6-1; abundance: -; len: 15; CDR3aa: CASSEIQGYTQPQHF; CDR3nt: TGTGCCAGCAGTGAAATTCAGGGGTACACTCAGCCCCAGCATTTT
d_gene: TRBD1; j_gene: TRBJ1-2; v_gene: TRBV2; abundance: few; len: 14; CDR3aa: CASEEAGGNYGYTF; CDR3nt: TGTGCCAGCGAGGAGGCAGGGGGGAACTATGGCTACACCTTC
d_gene: TRBD2; j_gene: TRBJ2-2; v_gene: TRBV6-1; abundance: -; len: 15; CDR3aa: CASHTPTSGTGELFF; CDR3nt: TGTGCCAGCCATACCCCAACTAGCGGCACCGGGGAGCTGTTTTTT
d_gene: TRBD2; j_gene: TRBJ2-1; v_gene: TRBV28; abundance: -; len: 15; CDR3aa: CASSLAAGVDNEQFF; CDR3nt: TGTGCCAGCAGTTTAGCAGCGGGAGTGGACAATGAGCAGTTCTTC
d_gene: TRBD2; j_gene: TRBJ2-1; v_gene: TRBV2; abundance: few; len: 12; CDR3aa: CASFREEREQFF; CDR3nt: TGTGCCAGCTTTCGGGAGGAGCGTGAGCAGTTCTTC
d_gene: TRBD1; j_gene: TRBJ2-1; v_gene: TRBV10-3; abundance: -; len: 14; CDR3aa: CAISIGTGVNEQFF; CDR3nt: TGTGCCATCAGTATCGGGACAGGGGTCAATGAGCAGTTCTTC
d_gene: -; j_gene: TRBJ2-5; v_gene: TRBV7-8; abundance: -; len: 13; CDR3aa: CTTYERVGETQYF; CDR3nt: TGTACCACTTACGAAAGGGTTGGAGAGACCCAGTACTTC
d_gene: -; j_gene: TRBJ2-1; v_gene: TRBV5-4; abundance: -; len: 17; CDR3aa: CASSLEIARSSYNEQFF; CDR3nt: TGTGCCAGCAGCTTGGAGATAGCCCGTAGCTCCTACAATGAGCAGTTCTTC
d_gene: -; j_gene: TRBJ2-7; v_gene: TRBV30; abundance: -; len: 15; CDR3aa: CAWSRDQVVTYEQYF; CDR3nt: TGTGCCTGGAGCAGAGACCAGGTGGTAACCTACGAGCAGTACTTC
d_gene: TRBD2; j_gene: TRBJ2-2; v_gene: TRBV7-6; abundance: -; len: 15; CDR3aa: CASSRAGGNTGELFF; CDR3nt: TGTGCCAGCAGCCGAGCGGGAGGGAACACCGGGGAGCTGTTTTTT
d_gene: TRBD1; j_gene: TRBJ1-5; v_gene: TRBV2; abundance: once; len: 14; CDR3aa: CASSPRDRGQPQHF; CDR3nt: TGTGCCAGCAGTCCCCGGGACAGGGGCCAGCCCCAGCATTTT
d_gene: TRBD2; j_gene: TRBJ2-1; v_gene: TRBV30; abundance: -; len: 13; CDR3aa: CASRGGRMNEQFF; CDR3nt: TGTGCCTCTCGCGGGGGGCGTATGAATGAGCAGTTCTTC
d_gene: -; j_gene: TRBJ1-1; v_gene: TRBV5-4; abundance: -; len: 15; CDR3aa: CASSFEGRGNTEAFF; CDR3nt: TGTGCCAGCAGCTTTGAAGGGCGAGGGAACACTGAAGCTTTCTTT
d_gene: TRBD2; j_gene: TRBJ2-3; v_gene: TRBV7-2; abundance: -; len: 15; CDR3aa: CASSLLGTSVDTQYF; CDR3nt: TGTGCCAGCAGCTTATTAGGGACTAGCGTAGATACGCAGTATTTT
d_gene: -; j_gene: TRBJ2-7; v_gene: TRBV7-9; abundance: -; len: 15; CDR3aa: CASSLAGGPSYEQYF; CDR3nt: TGTGCCAGCAGCTTAGCGGGCGGGCCCTCCTACGAGCAGTACTTC
d_gene: TRBD1; j_gene: TRBJ2-7; v_gene: TRBV27; abundance: -; len: 14; CDR3aa: CASSPGQGVYEQYF; CDR3nt: TGTGCCAGCAGTCCGGGACAGGGAGTATACGAGCAGTACTTC
d_gene: TRBD2; j_gene: TRBJ2-3; v_gene: TRBV15; abundance: -; len: 13; CDR3aa: CATGLAGTDTQYF; CDR3nt: TGTGCCACCGGACTAGCCGGCACAGATACGCAGTATTTT
d_gene: TRBD2; j_gene: TRBJ2-7; v_gene: TRBV6-5; abundance: -; len: 15; CDR3aa: CASSTLAGETYEQYF; CDR3nt: TGTGCCAGCAGCACACTAGCGGGAGAGACCTACGAGCAGTACTTC
d_gene: TRBD1; j_gene: TRBJ1-5; v_gene: TRBV19; abundance: -; len: 16; CDR3aa: CASSIGGRGQPQPQHF; CDR3nt: TGTGCCAGTAGTATAGGTGGCAGGGGGCAACCTCAGCCCCAGCATTTT
d_gene: TRBD2; j_gene: TRBJ2-1; v_gene: TRBV7-2; abundance: -; len: 13; CDR3aa: CASTPLAGTEQFF; CDR3nt: TGTGCCAGCACCCCGCTAGCGGGAACTGAGCAGTTCTTC
d_gene: -; j_gene: TRBJ1-4; v_gene: TRBV6-6; abundance: -; len: 15; CDR3aa: CASSSDSATNEKLFF; CDR3nt: TGTGCCAGCAGTTCGGACAGTGCAACTAATGAAAAACTGTTTTTT
d_gene: -; j_gene: TRBJ2-5; v_gene: TRBV27; abundance: -; len: 13; CDR3aa: CASSTGSQETQYF; CDR3nt: TGTGCCAGCAGTACAGGGAGCCAAGAGACCCAGTACTTC
d_gene: TRBD2; j_gene: TRBJ2-7; v_gene: TRBV6-6; abundance: -; len: 13; CDR3aa: CASSYPGGNEQYF; CDR3nt: TGTGCCAGCAGTTACCCCGGGGGGAACGAGCAGTACTTC
d_gene: -; j_gene: TRBJ1-6; v_gene: TRBV7-9; abundance: many; len: 12; CDR3aa: CASSTMNSPLHF; CDR3nt: TGTGCCAGCAGCACGATGAATTCACCCCTCCACTTT
d_gene: -; j_gene: TRBJ1-5; v_gene: TRBV28; abundance: few; len: 14; CDR3aa: CASSVLGGNQPQHF; CDR3nt: TGTGCCAGCAGTGTCCTCGGGGGTAACCAGCCCCAGCATTTT
d_gene: TRBD1; j_gene: TRBJ2-1; v_gene: TRBV4-3; abundance: -; len: 14; CDR3aa: CASSLGTGDNEQFF; CDR3nt: TGCGCCAGCAGCCTCGGGACAGGGGACAATGAGCAGTTCTTC
d_gene: TRBD2; j_gene: TRBJ2-7; v_gene: TRBV5-1; abundance: few; len: 15; CDR3aa: CASSSSSGIFREQYF; CDR3nt: TGCGCCAGCAGCTCCTCTAGCGGGATCTTTCGCGAGCAGTACTTC
d_gene: TRBD2; j_gene: TRBJ2-1; v_gene: TRBV7-3; abundance: -; len: 16; CDR3aa: CASSSYGLAGFNEQFF; CDR3nt: TGTGCCAGCAGCTCCTATGGACTAGCGGGATTCAATGAGCAGTTCTTC
d_gene: -; j_gene: TRBJ2-7; v_gene: TRBV5-1; abundance: -; len: 15; CDR3aa: CASSWETAYWWEQYF; CDR3nt: TGCGCCAGCAGCTGGGAGACAGCCTACTGGTGGGAGCAGTACTTC
d_gene: -; j_gene: TRBJ1-5; v_gene: TRBV7-2; abundance: -; len: 15; CDR3aa: CASSLSRGLSQPQHF; CDR3nt: TGTGCCAGCAGCTTATCTCGGGGTTTAAGTCAGCCCCAGCATTTT
d_gene: -; j_gene: TRBJ2-1; v_gene: TRBV7-7; abundance: -; len: 14; CDR3aa: CASSPTGIGNEQFF; CDR3nt: TGTGCCAGCAGCCCTACAGGTATCGGGAATGAGCAGTTCTTC
d_gene: TRBD2; j_gene: TRBJ2-2; v_gene: TRBV19; abundance: -; len: 18; CDR3aa: CASSIAHKGLENTGELFF; CDR3nt: TGTGCCAGTAGTATAGCCCATAAGGGACTAGAGAACACCGGGGAGCTGTTTTTT
d_gene: TRBD2; j_gene: TRBJ2-7; v_gene: TRBV11-2; abundance: -; len: 14; CDR3aa: CASSLVLAGVEQYF; CDR3nt: TGTGCCAGCAGCTTAGTCCTAGCGGGAGTCGAGCAGTACTTC
d_gene: -; j_gene: TRBJ1-5; v_gene: TRBV5-1; abundance: -; len: 14; CDR3aa: CASSLGGGNQPQHF; CDR3nt: TGCGCCAGCAGCTTGGGCGGGGGCAATCAGCCCCAGCATTTT
d_gene: -; j_gene: TRBJ2-5; v_gene: TRBV12-2; abundance: -; len: 17; CDR3aa: CASRTRLSRDREETQYF; CDR3nt: TGTGCAAGTCGCACTAGACTGTCCCGGGACAGAGAAGAGACCCAGTACTTC
d_gene: -; j_gene: TRBJ1-1; v_gene: TRBV5-4; abundance: once; len: 13; CDR3aa: CASSLSVSPEAFF; CDR3nt: TGTGCCAGCAGCTTGTCCGTCAGTCCTGAAGCTTTCTTT
d_gene: -; j_gene: TRBJ2-7; v_gene: TRBV15; abundance: -; len: 12; CDR3aa: CATSILRGEQYF; CDR3nt: TGTGCCACCAGCATTCTCAGAGGTGAGCAGTACTTC
d_gene: TRBD2; j_gene: TRBJ2-1; v_gene: TRBV27; abundance: -; len: 15; CDR3aa: CASSEGTSSYNEQFF; CDR3nt: TGTGCCAGCAGCGAAGGGACTAGCTCCTACAATGAGCAGTTCTTC
d_gene: -; j_gene: TRBJ1-5; v_gene: TRBV7-9; abundance: -; len: 14; CDR3aa: CASSLDVSNQPQHF; CDR3nt: TGTGCCAGCAGCTTGGACGTAAGCAATCAGCCCCAGCATTTT
d_gene: -; j_gene: TRBJ2-7; v_gene: TRBV11-2; abundance: -; len: 15; CDR3aa: CASSLAPGPDYEQYF; CDR3nt: TGTGCCAGCAGCTTAGCCCCAGGGCCGGATTACGAGCAGTACTTC
d_gene: -; j_gene: TRBJ1-5; v_gene: TRBV7-6; abundance: -; len: 13; CDR3aa: CASSSSPSGPQHF; CDR3nt: TGTGCCAGCAGCTCCTCCCCCTCGGGGCCCCAGCATTTT
d_gene: -; j_gene: TRBJ2-7; v_gene: TRBV11-2; abundance: -; len: 14; CDR3aa: CASSLGQGLYEQYF; CDR3nt: TGTGCCAGCAGCTTAGGGCAGGGCCTCTACGAGCAGTACTTC
d_gene: -; j_gene: TRBJ1-1; v_gene: TRBV5-1; abundance: -; len: 12; CDR3aa: CASRDSNTEAFF; CDR3nt: TGCGCCAGCAGGGACAGCAACACTGAAGCTTTCTTT
d_gene: TRBD2; j_gene: TRBJ2-1; v_gene: TRBV15; abundance: -; len: 14; CDR3aa: CATRPGGGWNEQFF; CDR3nt: TGTGCCACCAGGCCCGGGGGAGGGTGGAATGAGCAGTTCTTC
d_gene: -; j_gene: TRBJ2-1; v_gene: TRBV15; abundance: -; len: 16; CDR3aa: CATKKTLADSYNEQFF; CDR3nt: TGTGCCACCAAGAAAACTTTAGCGGACTCTTACAATGAGCAGTTCTTC